The 4 T cell receptor beta chains reported below all come from one sample, sequenced in a study of T cells in Graves' hyperthyroidism and ophthalmopathy. Amplification targeted TCR beta CDR3 regions from RNA transcripts. First-round RT-PCR targeting the TCR CDR3 was performed with the HTBI primer set. TCRdb reprocessed the multiplex PCR reads with MiXCR, giving one entry per CDR3 protein. The sample holds 400,000 or so distinct CDR3 sequences; roughly 15% are singletons and the top ten take approximately 19%. Material: blood. The receptors originated from a woman in her sixties with Graves' ophthalmopathy.

This clonotype was counted many times. The chain joins TRBV18 to TRBJ1-1, with D possibly being TRBD1 (5 bases). CDR3 length: 15 residues. The V gene lost 5 bases and the J gene lost 5 bases, with 18 bases spanning the gap. Germline V gives CDR1 KGHSH, CDR2 LQKENI. This chain's CDR3 is CASSVVQVPETEAFF. CDR3 nucleotides: TGTGCCAGCTCAGTGGTACAGGTTCCGGAGACTGAAGCTTTCTTT.

This chain uses TRBV7-2 with TRBJ2-2; 7 bases agree with TRBD2. Germline V CDR1 and CDR2: SGHTA, FQGNSA. Trimming cost V 7 bases and J 4 bases; bases outside gene matches: 6. The CDR3 contains 14 residues. CDR3 sequence reads: CASNAGAGTGELFF. DNA for the CDR3: TGTGCCAGCAACGCGGGAGCCGGCACCGGGGAGCTGTTTTTT.

This clonotype was counted only a few times. The chain is built from TRBV6-1 and TRBJ2-7; TRBD1 might be the D (6 bases). Germline V gene sequence: CDR1 MNHNS, CDR2 SASEGT. The CDR3 length is 15 residues. Trimming removed 7 bases from V and 3 bases from J, with 19 bases in between. CDR3 loop: CASTTEFRGIYEQYF. CDR3 sequence (DNA): TGTGCCAGCACGACGGAATTCAGGGGAATCTACGAGCAGTACTTC.

This clonotype was recorded at least ten times. Here the CDR3 reads CSASAGTEENQPQHF. The CDR3 nucleotides are TGCAGTGCCTCGGCAGGAACCGAGGAGAATCAGCCCCAGCATTTT. The chain employs TRBV20-1 and TRBJ1-5; no definite D call. V lost 6 bases and J lost 4, with 19 bases in between. Germline V CDR1 and CDR2: DFQATT, SNEGSKA (reference sequence). This CDR3 has 15 residues.